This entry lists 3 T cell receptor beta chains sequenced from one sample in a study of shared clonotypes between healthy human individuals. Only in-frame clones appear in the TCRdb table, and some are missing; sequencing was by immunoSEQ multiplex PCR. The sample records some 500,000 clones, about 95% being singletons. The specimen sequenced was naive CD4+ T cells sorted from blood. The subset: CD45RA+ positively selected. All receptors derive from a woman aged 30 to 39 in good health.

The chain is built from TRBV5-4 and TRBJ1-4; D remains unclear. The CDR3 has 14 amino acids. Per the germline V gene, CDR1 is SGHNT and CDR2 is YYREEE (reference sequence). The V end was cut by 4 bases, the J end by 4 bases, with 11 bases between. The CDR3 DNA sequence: TGTGCCAGCAGCATCGACTGGGGTAATGAAAAACTGTTTTTT. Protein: CASSIDWGNEKLFF.

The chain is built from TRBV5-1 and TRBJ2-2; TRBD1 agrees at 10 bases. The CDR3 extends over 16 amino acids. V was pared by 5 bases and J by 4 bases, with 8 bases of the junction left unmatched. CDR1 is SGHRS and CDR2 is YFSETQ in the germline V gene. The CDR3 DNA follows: TGCGCCAGCAGGCCCGGGACAGGGGTGGTCACCGGGGAGCTGTTTTTT. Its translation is CASRPGTGVVTGELFF.

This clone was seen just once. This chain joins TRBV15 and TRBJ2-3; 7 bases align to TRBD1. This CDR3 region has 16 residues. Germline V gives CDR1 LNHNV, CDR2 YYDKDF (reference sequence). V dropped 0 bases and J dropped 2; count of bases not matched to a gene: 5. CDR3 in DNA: TGTGCCACCAGCAGAGATTCAGGGGGATTCACAGATACGCAGTATTTT. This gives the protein CATSRDSGGFTDTQYF.